The source of this T cell receptor beta chain is a study of monozygotic twins with cystic fibrosis. Broader study findings: Low clonality (median roughly 0.009) suggested a mostly naive repertoire. Co-twins had the most similar V usage for 13 of 16 pairs, J for 8.

Of note for this clone: Its antigen is as yet unknown.

Sequenced by immunoSEQ multiplex PCR; TCRdb stores in-frame clones only, minus some. This table holds 7,100 or so clones, around 94% found once. CDR3 length: 18 residues. V was cut by 4 bases and J by 5 bases, with 25 bases left in between. Germline values: CDR1 SGHTS, CDR2 YDEGEE. Sequencing input: blood. The sequence was obtained from a boy aged 2 to 10 with cystic fibrosis. This rearrangement joins TRBV5-8 to TRBJ1-5, with D possibly being TRBD1 (5 bases). The CDR3 loop is CASSQFVTGPGGHQPQHF. The CDR3 DNA is TGTGCCAGCAGCCAATTTGTAACCGGGCCGGGGGGACATCAGCCCCAGCATTTT.